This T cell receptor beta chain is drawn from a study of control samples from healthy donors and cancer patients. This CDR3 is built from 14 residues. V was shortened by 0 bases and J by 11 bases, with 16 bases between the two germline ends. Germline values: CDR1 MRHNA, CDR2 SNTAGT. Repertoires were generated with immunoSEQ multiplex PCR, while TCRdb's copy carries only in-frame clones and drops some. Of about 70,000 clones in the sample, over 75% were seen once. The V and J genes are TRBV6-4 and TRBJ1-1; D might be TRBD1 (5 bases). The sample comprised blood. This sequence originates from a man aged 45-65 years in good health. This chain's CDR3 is CASSDSGDTGRAFF. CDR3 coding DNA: TGTGCCAGCAGTGACTCGGGGGATACGGGGCGGGCTTTCTTT.